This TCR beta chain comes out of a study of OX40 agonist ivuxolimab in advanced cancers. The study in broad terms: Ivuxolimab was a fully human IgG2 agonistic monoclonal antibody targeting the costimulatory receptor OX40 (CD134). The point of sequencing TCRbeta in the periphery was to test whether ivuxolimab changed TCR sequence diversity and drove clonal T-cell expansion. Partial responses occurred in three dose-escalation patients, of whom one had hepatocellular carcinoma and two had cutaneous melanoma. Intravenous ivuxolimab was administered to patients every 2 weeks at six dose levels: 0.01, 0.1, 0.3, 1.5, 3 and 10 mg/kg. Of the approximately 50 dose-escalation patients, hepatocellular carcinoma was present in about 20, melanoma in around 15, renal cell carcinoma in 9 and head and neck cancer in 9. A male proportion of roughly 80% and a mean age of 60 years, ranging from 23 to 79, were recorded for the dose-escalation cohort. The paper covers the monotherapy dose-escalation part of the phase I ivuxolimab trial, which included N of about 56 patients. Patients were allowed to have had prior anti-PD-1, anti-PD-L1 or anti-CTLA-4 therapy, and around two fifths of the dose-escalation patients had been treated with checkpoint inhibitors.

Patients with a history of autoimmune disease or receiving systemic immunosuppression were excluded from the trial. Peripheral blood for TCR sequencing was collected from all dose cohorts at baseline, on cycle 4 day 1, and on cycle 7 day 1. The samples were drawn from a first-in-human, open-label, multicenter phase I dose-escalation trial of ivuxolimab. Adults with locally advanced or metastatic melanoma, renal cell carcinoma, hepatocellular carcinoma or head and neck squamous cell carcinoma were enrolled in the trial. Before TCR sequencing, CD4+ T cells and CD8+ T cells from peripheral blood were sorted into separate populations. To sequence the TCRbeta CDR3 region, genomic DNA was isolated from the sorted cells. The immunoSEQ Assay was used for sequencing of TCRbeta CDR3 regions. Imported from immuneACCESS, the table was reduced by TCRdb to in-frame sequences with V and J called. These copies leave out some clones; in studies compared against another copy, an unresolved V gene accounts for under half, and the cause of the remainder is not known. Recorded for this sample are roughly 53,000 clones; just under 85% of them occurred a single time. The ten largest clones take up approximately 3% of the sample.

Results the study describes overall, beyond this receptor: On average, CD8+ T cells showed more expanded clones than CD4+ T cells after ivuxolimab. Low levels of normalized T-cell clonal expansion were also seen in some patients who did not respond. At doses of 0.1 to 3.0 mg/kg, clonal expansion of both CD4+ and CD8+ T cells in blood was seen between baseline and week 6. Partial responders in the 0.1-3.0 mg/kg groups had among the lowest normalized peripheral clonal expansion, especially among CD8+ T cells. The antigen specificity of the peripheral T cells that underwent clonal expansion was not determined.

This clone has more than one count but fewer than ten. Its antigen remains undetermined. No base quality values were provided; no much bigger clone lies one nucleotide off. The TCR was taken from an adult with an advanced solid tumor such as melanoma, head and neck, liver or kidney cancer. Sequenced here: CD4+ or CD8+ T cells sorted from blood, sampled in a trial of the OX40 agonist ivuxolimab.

The CDR3 has the sequence CASRPRSGRGSSYNEQFF. The DNA sequence is given as TGTGCCAGCAGACCTCGATCAGGACGGGGAAGCTCCTACAATGAGCAGTTCTTC. Recombination connected TRBV19 to TRBJ2-1; the D gene is perhaps TRBD2, on 5 matching bases. The CDR3, cysteine through phenylalanine, is 18 amino acids long. Solely the CDR3 DNA is kept, with 54 bases framed from the first base. CDR1 and CDR2 are read off the germline V gene (reference sequence) as LNHDA and SQIVND. V loses 9 bases of germline sequence and J loses 0 bases, and the interval between the two ends is 24 bases.